This is a list of T cell receptor beta chains from one sample in a study of T cells in Graves' hyperthyroidism and ophthalmopathy. Using its own MiXCR run on the multiplex PCR reads, TCRdb lists one record per CDR3 protein. The data hold nearly 600,000 distinct CDR3 sequences, with more than 11% observed a single time. The sequenced material came from blood. These receptors all stem from a woman aged 25 to 45 with Graves' hyperthyroidism that later progressed to Graves' ophthalmopathy. Each CDR3 is given with its conserved first and last residue.

J gene: TRBJ2-1
V gene: TRBV24-1
CDR3 protein: CATSDFGAQRFF

J gene: TRBJ2-7
V gene: TRBV7-2
CDR3 protein: CASSLLAGADEQYF

J gene: TRBJ1-1
V gene: TRBV5-1
CDR3 protein: CASSFSDTNTEAFF

J gene: TRBJ1-2
V gene: TRBV6-5
CDR3 protein: CASSSQGAVSGYTF

J gene: TRBJ2-7
V gene: TRBV6-2/TRBV6-3
CDR3 protein: CASKPFSRAQTTWEYF

J gene: TRBJ2-7
V gene: TRBV14
CDR3 protein: CASSGTLTYEQYF

J gene: TRBJ2-4
V gene: TRBV12-3/TRBV12-4
CDR3 protein: CASSLQASVAKNIQYF

J gene: TRBJ2-7
V gene: TRBV4-1
CDR3 protein: CASSQDPLGSEQYF

J gene: TRBJ2-2
V gene: TRBV11-2
CDR3 protein: CASSSLDRSNTGELFF

J gene: TRBJ2-5
V gene: TRBV11-2
CDR3 protein: CASTLSAGRVETQYF

J gene: TRBJ1-2
V gene: TRBV3-1
CDR3 protein: CASSQEGTAYGYTF

J gene: TRBJ2-7
V gene: TRBV30
CDR3 protein: CARRKANGPYEQYF

J gene: TRBJ1-2
V gene: TRBV9
CDR3 protein: CASTTDPQGPPYGYTF

J gene: TRBJ1-2
V gene: TRBV27
CDR3 protein: CASKPGGHNYGYTF

J gene: TRBJ2-2
V gene: TRBV7-2
CDR3 protein: CASTIIGGGELFF

J gene: TRBJ2-7
V gene: TRBV7-9
CDR3 protein: CASSYGTSGSYEQYF

J gene: TRBJ2-7
V gene: TRBV12-3/TRBV12-4
CDR3 protein: CASSLEGLAGVNEQYF

J gene: TRBJ1-1
V gene: TRBV20-1
CDR3 protein: CSARGGAGNTEAFF

J gene: TRBJ2-3
V gene: TRBV29-1
CDR3 protein: CSVEKEKDTQYF

J gene: TRBJ2-1
V gene: TRBV4-1
CDR3 protein: CASSHEASGSYNEQFF

J gene: TRBJ1-1
V gene: TRBV2
CDR3 protein: CASSPSWGGAEAFF

J gene: TRBJ1-1
V gene: TRBV12-3/TRBV12-4
CDR3 protein: CASRPAGTPDTEAFF

J gene: TRBJ2-5
V gene: TRBV20-1
CDR3 protein: CSASPGQGQTQYF

J gene: TRBJ2-1
V gene: TRBV6-2/TRBV6-3
CDR3 protein: CASSPIGGTDEQFF

J gene: TRBJ2-7
V gene: TRBV11-2
CDR3 protein: CASSLVAVSSYEQYF

J gene: TRBJ1-4
V gene: TRBV2
CDR3 protein: CTSGAENEKLFF

J gene: TRBJ2-1
V gene: TRBV10-3
CDR3 protein: CAISWEGSYNEQFF

J gene: TRBJ1-1
V gene: TRBV28
CDR3 protein: CASSFPLTGQLRPNTEAFF

J gene: TRBJ1-6
V gene: TRBV10-3
CDR3 protein: CAISESELQYNSPLHF